The 32 T cell receptor beta chains given below trace back to one sample, sequenced in a study of T cell changes during pregnancy in multiple sclerosis. Some clones are missing from TCRdb's copy, which holds only in-frame ones; the method was immunoSEQ multiplex PCR. The sample has tens of thousands of clones; roughly 88% are singletons. This material consisted of peripheral blood, taken after pregnancy. The origin of the receptors is a female donor in good health, enrolled as a control in a pregnancy study.

The chain combines TRBV25-1 with TRBJ2-7; 7 nucleotides agree with TRBD2. The V gene end was trimmed by 4 bases and the J gene end by 2 bases; junction bases not matched to a gene: 5. This CDR3 has 14 amino acids. Germline loops: CDR1 MGHDK, CDR2 SYGVNS. The CDR3 protein is CASSAGGLPYEQYF. CDR3 bases: TGTGCCAGCAGTGCGGGGGGTCTCCCCTACGAGCAGTACTTC.

The chain has TRBV2 and TRBJ1-2, with D possibly TRBD1 on 6 matching bases. Germline V CDR1 and CDR2: SNHLY, FYNNEI. The CDR3 covers 13 residues. Trimming took off 2 bases at V and 4 bases at J, with 8 bases between the two ends. CDR3 in DNA: TGTGCCAGCAGTGAAACAGGGACCTATGGCTACACCTTC. Its protein is CASSETGTYGYTF. Full variable domain (outside the CDR3, taken from reference TRBV2 and TRBJ1-2): EPEVTQTPSHQVTQMGQEVILRCVPISNHLYFYWYRQILGQKVEFLVSFYNNEISEKSEIFDDQFSVERPDGSNFTLKIRSTKLEDSAMYFCASSETGTYGYTFGSGTRLTVV.

The chain uses TRBV5-4 and TRBJ2-7; 10 bases align to TRBD2. With V trimmed by 2 bases and J by 5 bases, 4 bases remained unmatched. Germline V gene sequence: CDR1 SGHNT, CDR2 YYREEE (reference sequence). This CDR3 is 14 amino acids long. The CDR3 DNA reads as TGTGCCAGCAGCTTAGCGGGGGGGCTCAACGAGCAGTACTTC. It yields the protein CASSLAGGLNEQYF. Full variable domain (missing parts from reference TRBV5-4 and TRBJ2-7): ETGVTQSPTHLIKTRGQQVTLRCSSQSGHNTVSWYQQALGQGPQFIFQYYREEENGRGNFPPRFSGLQFPNYSSELNVNALELDDSALYLCASSLAGGLNEQYFGPGTRLTVT.

V and J are TRBV19 and TRBJ1-2, with D perhaps TRBD1 (6 bases). Looked up from germline, CDR1 is LNHDA and CDR2 is SQIVND (reference sequence). The CDR3 sequence is 15 residues long. Trimming took 6 bases from V and 6 from J, leaving 20 bases between them. CDR3 residues: CASRGDLIGQHGYTF. As DNA, the CDR3 is TGTGCCAGTAGGGGAGACTTAATAGGACAGCATGGCTACACCTTC.

The chain uses TRBV5-1 and TRBJ1-4; 7 bases are a match to TRBD1. The CDR3 is 15 amino acids. CDR1 is SGHRS and CDR2 is YFSETQ in the germline V gene. Trimming cost V 4 bases and J 3 bases; bases outside gene matches: 6. This CDR3 is CASSTEGAANEKLFF. In DNA form, the CDR3 reads TGCGCCAGCAGCACCGAGGGGGCAGCTAATGAAAAACTGTTTTTT.

The chain couples TRBV19 to TRBJ1-3, with 7 nucleotides matching TRBD1. Losses at the gene ends were 4 bases for V and 0 bases for J; bases not matched to a gene: 12. The CDR3 totals 18 residues. The germline gives CDR1 LNHDA, CDR2 SQIVND (reference sequence). The CDR3 spells CASSKPQGRGSSGNTIYF. The CDR3 nucleotides are TGTGCCAGTAGTAAACCACAGGGGAGAGGGAGCTCTGGAAACACCATATATTTT.

Only one count was recorded for this clone. J is TRBJ2-7 and V is TRBV18; a possible D gene is TRBD2 (5 bases). The germline V and J ends were trimmed by 0 bases and 3 bases, with 12 bases remaining between them. Germline V lookup: CDR1 KGHSH, CDR2 LQKENI. The CDR3 has 15 residues. CDR3 DNA sequence: TGTGCCAGCTCACCACCGAACGGGAAAGTCTACGAGCAGTACTTC. This translates into CASSPPNGKVYEQYF.

This clone appeared once. V gene TRBV7-8 combines with J gene TRBJ2-1; a possible D gene is TRBD2 (5 bases). Germline CDR1 SGHVS, CDR2 FQNEAQ. With 6 bases removed from V and 7 bases from J, the gap between germline ends came to 13 bases. The CDR3 extends over 13 amino acids. CDR3 DNA sequence: TGTGCCAGCAGTTCGGACTGGGCTAATGAGCAGTTCTTC. Translation: CASSSDWANEQFF.

The genes are TRBV6-5 and TRBJ2-7; 7 bases map to TRBD1. V shed 0 bases and J 0 bases; nucleotides not matched to a gene: 5. CDR1 and CDR2 from the germline V gene are MNHEY and SVGAGI. The CDR3 totals 16 residues. The CDR3 sequence: CASSYSPRDSSYEQYF. The CDR3 DNA sequence: TGTGCCAGCAGTTACTCCCCAAGGGACAGCTCCTACGAGCAGTACTTC.

The rearrangement joins TRBV18 to TRBJ2-7; TRBD2 matches 13 bases. Unmatched junction bases numbered 20, after V lost 5 bases and J lost 4 bases. Germline values: CDR1 KGHSH, CDR2 LQKENI. The CDR3 sequence is 20 residues long. CDR3 in amino acids: CASSTGLAGAEVRGMYEQYF. In DNA, the CDR3 is TGTGCCAGCTCAACTGGACTAGCGGGGGCCGAAGTTCGTGGAATGTACGAGCAGTACTTC.

In its sample, this clone was seen once. V is TRBV7-2 and J is TRBJ2-4, with 11 bases fitting TRBD2. J lost 7 bases, V lost 5 bases, and 13 bases had no gene match. This CDR3 has 17 residues. Germline lookup yields CDR1 SGHTA and CDR2 FQGNSA. The CDR3 reads CASSPDLLAGGQNIQYF. In DNA form, the CDR3 reads TGTGCCAGCAGCCCCGACCTTCTAGCGGGAGGTCAGAACATTCAGTACTTC.

This chain joins TRBV5-4 and TRBJ1-5, with a possible D match to TRBD1 (6 bases). The V gene lost 0 bases and the J gene lost 6 bases, with 13 bases spanning the gap. The length of the CDR3 is 15 residues. Per the germline V gene, CDR1 is SGHNT and CDR2 is YYREEE (reference sequence). The CDR3, as DNA: TGTGCCAGCAGCTTGGGCAGGGGAGAGGGTCAGCCCCAGCATTTT. Amino acids: CASSLGRGEGQPQHF.

V usage is TRBV29-1 and J usage is TRBJ2-7, with TRBD2 matching over 14 bases. The germline V gene encodes CDR1 SQVTM and CDR2 ANQGSEA. The V segment lost 5 bases and the J segment 0 bases; nucleotides outside the gene matches: 6. The CDR3 extends over 16 amino acids. CDR3 amino acids: CSVRGTSGGSSYEQYF. In nucleotides, the CDR3 is TGCAGCGTTCGCGGGACTAGCGGGGGCTCCTCCTACGAGCAGTACTTC.

The chain uses TRBV29-1 and TRBJ1-3; D call uncertain. The CDR3 consists of 15 residues. V lost 0 bases, J lost 4 bases, and 13 bases lay in between. Per the germline V gene, CDR1 is SQVTM and CDR2 is ANQGSEA. CDR3 nucleotides: TGCAGCGTTGAAGACCGGTCCGGAGGGGGAAACACCATATATTTT. Translated: CSVEDRSGGGNTIYF. Looking up the rest from reference TRBV29-1 and TRBJ1-3 gives the full variable domain: SAVISQKPSRDICQRGTSLTIQCQVDSQVTMMFWYRQQPGQSLTLIATANQGSEATYESGFVIDKFPISRPNLTFSTLTVSNMSPEDSSIYLCSVEDRSGGGNTIYFGEGSWLTVV.

The rearrangement joins TRBV30 to TRBJ2-3; TRBD2 agrees at 10 bases. CDR1 GTSNPN and CDR2 SVGIG come from the germline V gene (reference sequence). The CDR3 loop spans 15 amino acids. Losses at the gene ends were 0 bases for V and 6 bases for J; bases not matched to a gene: 6. Here the CDR3 DNA reads TGTGCCTGGAGTGTGGGACTAGCGCACGCGGATACGCAGTATTTT. This translates into CAWSVGLAHADTQYF.

This clone was counted a few times. This rearrangement joins TRBV27 to TRBJ2-7; 13 nucleotides line up with TRBD2. The germline CDR1 and CDR2 sequences are MNHEY and SMNVEV (reference sequence). Trimming took 8 bases from V and 5 from J; bases not matched to a gene: 15. The CDR3 totals 17 residues. The DNA for the CDR3 is TGTGCCAGCTCATCTAGGGCGACTAGCGGGAGGACAGACGAGCAGTACTTC. Amino acids: CASSSRATSGRTDEQYF.

For this clone: The germline gene is not matched at one end of the junction; a read error may be the cause. CDR3 nucleotides: TGTGCCAGCTCATCACCCCCCTCGTTAGCGGCGAACACCGGGGAGCTGTTTTTT. Its protein is CASSSPPSLAANTGELFF. V gene TRBV18 combines with J gene TRBJ2-2, with D possibly matching TRBD2 (6 bases). The germline CDR1 and CDR2 sequences are KGHSH and LQKENI. The CDR3 runs 18 residues.

This chain links TRBV2 with TRBJ2-3; 10 nucleotides agree with TRBD2. J lost 15 bases, V lost 4 bases, and 4 bases had no gene match. The CDR3 totals 11 residues. Germline values: CDR1 SNHLY, CDR2 FYNNEI. In DNA, the CDR3 is TGTGCCAGCAGTGGAGGACTAGCGGAATATTTT. This translates into CASSGGLAEYF.

This clone was detected once. The V gene is TRBV27, the J gene TRBJ1-1, with D possibly matching TRBD1 (6 bases). The CDR3 has 14 residues. Trimming stripped 4 bases from V and 6 bases from J, with 15 bases between. Germline V gives CDR1 MNHEY, CDR2 SMNVEV (reference sequence). The DNA for the CDR3 is TGTGCCAGCAGTTCGGGACACGGGCGGGCTGAAGCTTTCTTT. Residues: CASSSGHGRAEAFF.

V and J are TRBV6-5 and TRBJ2-7; 10 bases line up with TRBD1. The CDR3 consists of 14 residues. CDR1 and CDR2 (germline): MNHEY, SVGAGI. V lost 5 bases and J lost 4; bases outside the gene matches: 5. Here the CDR3 reads CASSKTGGRYEQYF. CDR3 sequence (DNA): TGTGCCAGCAGTAAGACAGGGGGCAGGTACGAGCAGTACTTC.

This clone appeared once. The chain employs TRBV5-8 and TRBJ1-4; 7 nucleotides line up with TRBD1. Per germline, CDR1 SGHTS and CDR2 YDEGEE. After removal of 4 bases from V and 5 bases from J, the junction contained 8 bases not matched to a gene. The CDR3 covers 15 residues. CDR3 amino acids: CASSNTGTENEKLFF. The CDR3 region has the DNA TGTGCCAGCAGCAACACCGGGACAGAGAATGAAAAACTGTTTTTT.

This clone qualifies as medium-sized (0.01 to 0.1%). The rearrangement links TRBV25-1 to TRBJ1-5; D gene ambiguous. This CDR3 comprises 12 residues. Germline-derived CDR1 and CDR2 are MGHDK and SYGVNS. V lost 7 bases to trimming and J lost 2 bases, with 6 bases between them. In nucleotides, the CDR3 is TGTGCCAGCAACAGTGGCAATCAGCCCCAGCATTTT. Protein product: CASNSGNQPQHF.

J is TRBJ2-7 and V is TRBV30, with TRBD1 matching 9 bases. With 7 bases clipped from V and 5 bases from J, the junction kept 9 bases outside the gene matches. CDR3 size: 13 residues. Per the germline V gene, CDR1 is GTSNPN and CDR2 is SVGIG (reference sequence). The DNA for the CDR3 is TGTGCCTCTTCCGGGACAGGGCACCACGAGCAGTACTTC. Residues: CASSGTGHHEQYF.

This chain uses TRBV11-3 with TRBJ2-5, with 10 positions matching TRBD1. Germline CDR1 reads SGHNT; CDR2 reads YENEEA. This CDR3 is 14 amino acids long. V shed 4 bases, J shed 5 bases, and the junction held 4 bases outside the gene matches. CDR3 sequence reads: CASSSGQGRETQYF. CDR3 coding DNA: TGTGCCAGCAGCTCGGGACAGGGGAGGGAGACCCAGTACTTC.

V usage is TRBV19 and J usage is TRBJ2-6; the D is unclear. CDR1 and CDR2 from the germline V gene are LNHDA and SQIVND (reference sequence). The CDR3 spans 19 residues. With 0 bases removed from V and 0 bases from J, the gap between germline ends came to 15 bases. The DNA for the CDR3 is TGTGCCAGTAGTATAGATCGCTCAGGTTTTTACTCTGGGGCCAACGTCCTGACTTTC. This gives the protein CASSIDRSGFYSGANVLTF. Complete variable domain (other parts from reference TRBV19 and TRBJ2-6): DGGITQSPKYLFRKEGQNVTLSCEQNLNHDAMYWYRQDPGQGLRLIYYSQIVNDFQKGDIAEGYSVSREKKESFPLTVTSAQKNPTAFYLCASSIDRSGFYSGANVLTFGAGSRLTVL.

The chain employs TRBV30 and TRBJ1-4, with 9 bases lining up with TRBD1. Per the germline V gene, CDR1 is GTSNPN and CDR2 is SVGIG (reference sequence). The CDR3 is 15 residues long. Germline trimming cut 1 base from V and 5 bases from J; bases unmatched to any gene: 5. CDR3 nucleotide sequence: TGTGCCTGGAGTGCTAACAGGGGGCGAAATGAAAAACTGTTTTTT. This gives the protein CAWSANRGRNEKLFF.

This clone was seen just once. J is TRBJ1-5 and V is TRBV7-9; no firm D call. Trimming stripped 3 bases from V and 0 bases from J, with 3 bases between. The V gene's germline CDR1 is SEHNR and CDR2 FQNEAQ (reference sequence). This CDR3 region has 13 residues. The CDR3 bases are TGTGCCAGCAGCTTCGGTAGCAATCAGCCCCAGCATTTT. Its translation: CASSFGSNQPQHF.

V gene TRBV18 combines with J gene TRBJ2-7; 11 bases fit TRBD1. Trimming removed 6 bases from V and 4 bases from J; junction bases left unmatched: 20. This CDR3 is 19 amino acids long. The germline gives CDR1 KGHSH, CDR2 LQKENI. In DNA form, the CDR3 reads TGTGCCAGCTCCAGAGGACAGGGGGCTTTATCGGGCCTAAGATACGAGCAGTACTTC. This sequence encodes CASSRGQGALSGLRYEQYF.

This chain uses TRBV28 with TRBJ2-7; 7 positions agree with TRBD2. Per germline, CDR1 MDHEN and CDR2 SYDVKM. Losses at the gene ends were 7 bases for V and 0 bases for J; bases not matched to a gene: 6. The CDR3 length is 14 residues. The CDR3 DNA follows: TGTGCCAGCATTAGCGGGTCGAGCTCCTACGAGCAGTACTTC. It translates to CASISGSSSYEQYF. Complete variable domain (other parts from reference TRBV28 and TRBJ2-7): DVKVTQSSRYLVKRTGEKVFLECVQDMDHENMFWYRQDPGLGLRLIYFSYDVKMKEKGDIPEGYSVSREKKERFSLILESASTNQTSMYLCASISGSSSYEQYFGPGTRLTVT.

The chain joins TRBV5-1 to TRBJ2-3, with 12 bases aligning to TRBD2. Germline CDR1 is SGHRS and CDR2 is YFSETQ. The CDR3 loop spans 16 amino acids. Trimming cost V 4 bases and J 11 bases; bases outside gene matches: 14. This CDR3 is CASSPELAGGPNGQYF. In nucleotides, the CDR3 is TGCGCCAGCAGCCCCGAACTAGCGGGAGGCCCCAACGGGCAGTATTTT.

The rearrangement links TRBV27 to TRBJ1-2; 9 positions match TRBD1. This CDR3 region has 15 residues. Trimming removed 6 bases from V and 4 bases from J; junction bases left unmatched: 9. Germline V gene sequence: CDR1 MNHEY, CDR2 SMNVEV (reference sequence). This CDR3 is CASSHPGQGLYGYTF. CDR3 coding DNA: TGTGCCAGCAGCCACCCGGGACAGGGCCTCTATGGCTACACCTTC.

The DNA of the CDR3 is TGTGCCAGCAGTGCCGGACAGGGGGCCTATGGCTACACCTTC. This gives the protein CASSAGQGAYGYTF. This chain links TRBV6-1 with TRBJ1-2, with TRBD1 identical over 11 bases. V trimming: 4 bases; J trimming: 4 bases; junction bases outside the gene matches: 2. CDR1 is MNHNS, CDR2 SASEGT, per germline. The CDR3 sequence is 14 residues long.